Shown below are 12 T cell receptor beta chains from a single sample sequenced in a study of regulatory T cells in long-lasting Graves disease. As to time point: persistent/refractory GD, antithyroid drugs over 5 years with positive TRAb. Generation of the TCR library employed RNA extracted from PBMCs. TCR beta libraries were built with iRepertoire HTBI primers and Arm-PCR of CDR3 regions. TCRdb reprocessed the multiplex PCR reads with MiXCR, giving one entry per CDR3 protein. Of over 650,000 distinct CDR3 sequences in the sample, around 30% are singletons; the top ten hold about 40%. Sample: peripheral blood mononuclear cells (PBMCs), taken when the disease was refractory, from a patient treated with antithyroid drugs. The receptors shown here come from a female donor with Graves disease.

This clonotype occurred a few times. V and J are TRBV6-1 and TRBJ1-5; D is undetermined. The V and J ends lost 5 bases and 0 bases respectively, with 8 bases between them. The CDR3 consists of 14 residues. The V gene's germline CDR1 is MNHNS and CDR2 SASEGT. Here the CDR3 DNA reads TGTGCCAGCAGTCTGACAAATAGCAATCAGCCCCAGCATTTT. Translated: CASSLTNSNQPQHF.

Details on this clonotype: A much larger clone lies a single base off, so this may be a read error. The rearrangement joins TRBV28 to TRBJ1-2; D is ambiguous. V shed 6 bases and J shed 6 bases, with 11 bases lying between them. CDR3 length equals 12 residues. The V gene's germline CDR1 is MDHEN and CDR2 SYDVKM. CDR3 in amino acids: CASSHQYHGYTF. The CDR3 DNA sequence: TGTGCCAGCAGCCACCAGTACCATGGCTACACCTTC.

This clonotype has a handful of counts. CDR3 sequence (DNA): TGTGCCTGGAGTGGCAGGACAGGGAGAAAGCAGCCCCAGCATTTT. Translating gives CAWSGRTGRKQPQHF. The chain combines TRBV30 with TRBJ1-5, with 8 bases lining up with TRBD1. Germline loops: CDR1 GTSNPN, CDR2 SVGIG (reference sequence). The CDR3 totals 15 residues. The ends lost 1 base at V and 7 bases at J; junction bases unmatched: 9.

This clonotype occurred a few times. The chain combines TRBV6-5 with TRBJ1-5; no definite D call. CDR1 MNHEY and CDR2 SVGAGI come from the germline V gene. Trimming cost V 2 bases and J 2 bases, with 7 bases left between them. This CDR3 region has 14 residues. CDR3 nucleotides: TGTGCCAGCAGTTACGGCGTGGGCAATCAGCCCCAGCATTTT. Residues: CASSYGVGNQPQHF.

V gene TRBV27 combines with J gene TRBJ2-7, with TRBD2 as a possible D gene (6 bases). Germline CDR1 reads MNHEY; CDR2 reads SMNVEV (reference sequence). Trimming removed 6 bases from V and 2 bases from J, with 14 bases in between. The CDR3 totals 14 residues. The CDR3 sequence is CASRGLAITYEQYF. CDR3 coding DNA: TGTGCCAGCAGAGGGCTAGCGATCACCTACGAGCAGTACTTC.

Regarding this clonotype: Just one base apart from a much larger clone, this may be a read error. This sequence joins TRBV28 and TRBJ1-4, with TRBD1 as a possible D gene (6 bases). The length of the CDR3 is 15 residues. Germline CDR1 and CDR2: MDHEN and SYDVKM. V lost 8 bases and J 6 bases, leaving 19 bases between the germline ends. The CDR3 nucleotides are TGTGCCAGCGGTCCAGGACAGTTTATGGATGAAAAACTGTTTTTT. Amino acids: CASGPGQFMDEKLFF.

This chain links TRBV12-3 or TRBV12-4 with TRBJ2-1; D not certain. V was pared by 1 base and J by 3 bases, with 13 bases between. This CDR3 contains 16 residues. The CDR3, as DNA: TGTGCCAGCAGTTTAGTTATTGGGATTTTCTACAATGAGCAGTTCTTC. Protein: CASSLVIGIFYNEQFF.

This rearrangement joins TRBV20-1 to TRBJ2-3, with 10 bases lining up with TRBD2. The CDR3 is 18 amino acids. From germline, CDR1 is DFQATT and CDR2 SNEGSKA (reference sequence). V lost 0 bases and J lost 3; bases outside the gene matches: 12. The CDR3 loop reads CSARDPSGRAIRTDTQYF. The CDR3 DNA sequence: TGCAGTGCTAGAGATCCCAGCGGGAGGGCGATCAGGACAGATACGCAGTATTTT.

This clonotype showed up just a few times. The chain combines TRBV4-1 with TRBJ1-2, with TRBD1 matching 9 bases. The CDR3 totals 15 residues. V lost 4 bases to trimming and J lost 4 bases; unmatched junction nucleotides: 7. Germline values: CDR1 MGHRA, CDR2 YSYEKL. The CDR3 DNA follows: TGCGCCAGCAGCCCTGGGACAGGGATCACCTATGGCTACACCTTC. This sequence encodes CASSPGTGITYGYTF.

The chain combines TRBV10-3 with TRBJ1-5; D not resolved. CDR3 length: 16 residues. CDR1 and CDR2 from the germline V gene are ENHRY and SYGVKD. Between the trimmed V and J ends, which lost 4 bases and 0 bases, there was a span of 13 bases. The CDR3 is CAISAVVQASNQPQHF. DNA of the CDR3: TGTGCCATCAGTGCAGTAGTCCAGGCTAGCAATCAGCCCCAGCATTTT.

This clonotype was observed many times. This chain uses TRBV2 with TRBJ2-1; 14 nucleotides match TRBD2. The V gene's germline CDR1 is SNHLY and CDR2 FYNNEI. This CDR3 comprises 14 residues. Trimming cost V 7 bases and J 9 bases; bases outside gene matches: 5. In DNA form, the CDR3 reads TGTGCCAGCATGGGACTAGCGGGAGCTAGTGAGCAGTTCTTC. Translation: CASMGLAGASEQFF.

The rearrangement joins TRBV6-1 to TRBJ2-5, with 7 nucleotides matching TRBD1. CDR3 length: 16 amino acids. J lost 4 bases, V lost 6 bases, and 14 bases had no gene match. Looked up from germline, CDR1 is MNHNS and CDR2 is SASEGT. The CDR3 loop reads CASRRGTADRIETQYF. DNA of the CDR3: TGTGCCAGCAGGAGGGGGACAGCGGATAGGATAGAGACCCAGTACTTC.